The present T cell receptor (beta chain) was sequenced within a study of shared clonotypes between healthy human individuals. Study-level background: The study used three CD4 naive, three CD4 memory, two CD8 naive and one CD8 memory plate per donor.

CD45RO-negative cells were positively selected for CCR7, leaving out terminally differentiated effector memory CD45RA+ cells. General study points: Naive subsets, compared against memory subsets, generally had larger estimated richness values. With several donors compared, 4% to 5% of naive CD4 clonotypes were shared. The study found lower generation probabilities in non-shared clonotypes than in those shared by all four donors.

TCRdb's copy holds only in-frame clones and misses some; the assay was immunoSEQ multiplex PCR. The table shows approximately 840,000 clones, with 96% occurring only once. Germline V CDR1 and CDR2: WSHSY, SAAADI. The CDR3 spans 14 residues. V lost 6 bases and J 9 bases, leaving 21 bases between the germline ends. As regards this clone: Antigen: not known.

This TCR was sampled from a man under 40 in good health. Sequenced input: naive CD8+ T cells sorted from blood. The chain couples TRBV10-2 to TRBJ2-7; a weak D match, TRBD2 (5 bases). The CDR3 region is CASRDRDPTLGQYF. CDR3 coding DNA: TGCGCCAGCAGGGACCGGGATCCGACCCTCGGGCAGTACTTC.